Following are 23 T cell receptor beta chains from one sample sequenced in a study of technical replicates of blood from a few donors. Sequencing used immunoSEQ multiplex PCR; TCRdb keeps in-frame clones, though not all of them. The table shows more than 65,000 clones, with 91% occurring only once. The sequencing input was T cells isolated from PBMCs. These receptors all come from a human donor in good health.

This clone occurred once. The V gene is TRBV28, the J gene TRBJ1-5; possibly TRBD1 for D (6 bases). Between the trimmed V and J ends, which lost 2 bases and 2 bases, there was a span of 13 bases. The CDR3 runs to 16 residues. The V gene's germline CDR1 is MDHEN and CDR2 SYDVKM. DNA for the CDR3: TGTGCCAGCAGTTTAGCCCCTCCAGGGGGCAATCAGCCCCAGCATTTT. Its protein product is CASSLAPPGGNQPQHF.

The chain recombines TRBV9 with TRBJ2-7; 8 positions agree with TRBD1. This CDR3 is built from 16 residues. Germline CDR1 and CDR2: SGDLS and YYNGEE. J lost 2 bases, V lost 4 bases, and 11 bases had no gene match. The CDR3 coding sequence is TGTGCCAGCAGCCCGACAACCGGGACAGGTCCCTACGAGCAGTACTTC. Encoded protein: CASSPTTGTGPYEQYF.

The chain carries TRBV6-6 and TRBJ1-3; no clear D. The CDR3 has 16 amino acids. Trimming removed 0 bases from V and 4 bases from J, with 13 bases in between. Germline values: CDR1 MNHNY, CDR2 SVGAGI (reference sequence). CDR3 in amino acids: CASSYSVGEWGNTIYF. The CDR3 DNA is TGTGCCAGCAGTTACTCGGTCGGGGAGTGGGGAAACACCATATATTTT.

The V call is TRBV2, the J call TRBJ1-5; D not certain. The germline CDR1 and CDR2 sequences are SNHLY and FYNNEI. The ends were cut back, 4 bases at V and 0 bases at J, with 10 bases in the middle. The CDR3 runs 15 residues. The CDR3 loop is CASSGPGYSNQPQHF. CDR3 in DNA: TGTGCCAGCAGTGGACCGGGGTATAGCAATCAGCCCCAGCATTTT.

V is TRBV6-1 and J is TRBJ2-7; D might be TRBD2 (6 bases). The CDR3 has 13 amino acids. In germline, CDR1 is MNHNS, CDR2 SASEGT. Trimming shortened V by 6 bases and J by 11 bases, and 20 bases separated the two germline ends. In DNA, the CDR3 is TGTGCCAGCAGGCCTAGAGGGGACTCAGAAGAGTACTTC. It encodes CASRPRGDSEEYF.

The chain uses TRBV28 and TRBJ1-5; D remains ambiguous. Germline V gene data show CDR1 as MDHEN and CDR2 as SYDVKM. This CDR3 has 12 residues. Trimming took off 6 bases at V and 1 base at J, with 4 bases between the two ends. CDR3 protein: CASRSSNQPQHF. CDR3 sequence (DNA): TGTGCCAGCAGGAGCAGCAATCAGCCCCAGCATTTT.

CDR3 coding DNA: TGTGCCTGGACCGTGGGCAACGAGCAGTACTTC. Its translation is CAWTVGNEQYF. This rearrangement joins TRBV30 to TRBJ2-7; the D is unclear. The length of the CDR3 is 11 residues. The germline V gene has CDR1 GTSNPN and CDR2 SVGIG (reference sequence). The germline V and J ends were trimmed by 4 bases and 5 bases, with 9 bases remaining between them.

The genes are TRBV30 and TRBJ2-1, with 7 bases that match TRBD1. With 0 bases clipped from V and 7 bases from J, the junction kept 3 bases outside the gene matches. CDR1 GTSNPN and CDR2 SVGIG come from the germline V gene (reference sequence). The CDR3 covers 13 residues. The CDR3 nucleotides are TGTGCCTGGAGTGTAGCCAGGGGGAATGAGCAGTTCTTC. This sequence encodes CAWSVARGNEQFF.

This rearrangement joins TRBV27 to TRBJ1-2; D not resolved. The CDR3 is made up of 14 amino acids. The germline gives CDR1 MNHEY, CDR2 SMNVEV (reference sequence). The ends were cut back, 3 bases at V and 4 bases at J, with 12 bases in the middle. This CDR3 is CASSFSRGSYGYTF. CDR3 DNA sequence: TGTGCCAGCAGTTTTAGTCGAGGGAGCTATGGCTACACCTTC.

The chain combines TRBV9 with TRBJ2-1; 10 bases align to TRBD2. The CDR3 has 17 amino acids. Germline V gene data show CDR1 as SGDLS and CDR2 as YYNGEE. Trimming at V came to 0 bases and at J to 2 bases, leaving 5 bases not matched to a gene. This CDR3 is CASSVAPGTSAYNEQFF. The CDR3 DNA reads as TGTGCCAGCAGCGTAGCCCCCGGGACTAGCGCCTACAATGAGCAGTTCTTC.

The chain uses TRBV27 and TRBJ1-4; D is uncertain. V lost 2 bases and J 0 bases, leaving 7 bases between the germline ends. Germline CDR1 and CDR2: MNHEY and SMNVEV (reference sequence). The CDR3 runs 15 residues. The CDR3 sequence: CASSLVAATNEKLFF. The CDR3, as DNA: TGTGCCAGCAGTTTAGTCGCAGCAACTAATGAAAAACTGTTTTTT.

The chain recombines TRBV7-6 with TRBJ1-1, with 7 bases identical to TRBD1. Germline V lookup: CDR1 SGHVS, CDR2 FNYEAQ. The CDR3 sequence is 14 residues long. J lost 2 bases, V lost 3 bases, and 3 bases had no gene match. CDR3 DNA sequence: TGTGCCAGCAGCTTCCGGGACAGAAACACTGAAGCTTTCTTT. Translating gives CASSFRDRNTEAFF.

This clone was recorded a few times. J is TRBJ2-1 and V is TRBV5-1, with a possible D match to TRBD2 (6 bases). Germline CDR1 SGHRS, CDR2 YFSETQ. Trimming cost V 6 bases and J 7 bases, with 23 bases left between them. The CDR3 spans 16 residues. CDR3 protein: CASTPGGLAGVNEQFF. The CDR3 region has the DNA TGCGCCAGCACCCCTGGAGGGCTAGCTGGAGTTAATGAGCAGTTCTTC. Based on the CDR3 plus reference TRBV5-1 and TRBJ2-1, the full variable domain is KAGVTQTPRYLIKTRGQQVTLSCSPISGHRSVSWYQQTPGQGLQFLFEYFSETQRNKGNFPGRFSGRQFSNSRSEMNVSTLELGDSALYLCASTPGGLAGVNEQFFGPGTRLTVL.

The chain uses TRBV27 and TRBJ2-6, with D possibly matching TRBD2 (5 bases). This CDR3 spans 16 amino acids. Germline V gene data show CDR1 as MNHEY and CDR2 as SMNVEV (reference sequence). V lost 6 bases and J lost 0, with 12 bases in between. Here the CDR3 DNA reads TGTGCCAGCAGGCGGGCTTATGGCTCTGGGGCCAACGTCCTGACTTTC. Amino acids: CASRRAYGSGANVLTF. Full variable domain (remainder filled in from reference TRBV27 and TRBJ2-6): EAQVTQNPRYLITVTGKKLTVTCSQNMNHEYMSWYRQDPGLGLRQIYYSMNVEVTDKGDVPEGYKVSRKEKRNFPLILESPSPNQTSLYFCASRRAYGSGANVLTFGAGSRLTVL.

This chain links TRBV5-1 with TRBJ1-5, with D hard to call. Germline V lookup: CDR1 SGHRS, CDR2 YFSETQ. The V end lost 2 bases, the J end lost 5 bases, and 8 bases lay between the germline ends. This CDR3 contains 13 residues. The DNA of the CDR3 is TGCGCCAGCAGCTTCGGCGGCGATCAGCCCCAGCATTTT. As protein: CASSFGGDQPQHF. The full variable domain, with the rest looked up from reference TRBV5-1 and TRBJ1-5, is KAGVTQTPRYLIKTRGQQVTLSCSPISGHRSVSWYQQTPGQGLQFLFEYFSETQRNKGNFPGRFSGRQFSNSRSEMNVSTLELGDSALYLCASSFGGDQPQHFGDGTRLSIL.

This sequence joins TRBV2 and TRBJ1-4; tentatively, D is TRBD1 (5 bases). The ends were cut back, 4 bases at V and 0 bases at J, with 9 bases in the middle. This CDR3 is 15 amino acids long. Germline CDR1 and CDR2: SNHLY and FYNNEI. The CDR3 nucleotides read TGTGCCAGCAGTGTGGAGACAGCAACTAATGAAAAACTGTTTTTT. Amino acid sequence: CASSVETATNEKLFF.

The V and J genes are TRBV10-3 and TRBJ2-7, with a tentative D call TRBD2 (6 bases). The CDR3 has 15 residues. The V gene's germline CDR1 is ENHRY and CDR2 SYGVKD. Trimming removed 6 bases at V and 2 bases at J, with 17 bases between. The CDR3 region is CAIRGGLGTTYEQYF. In DNA, the CDR3 is TGTGCCATCAGGGGGGGACTCGGCACCACCTACGAGCAGTACTTC.

This sequence joins TRBV5-6 and TRBJ2-5, with D possibly matching TRBD2 (6 bases). From germline, CDR1 is SGHDT and CDR2 YYEEEE. Between the trimmed V and J ends, which lost 4 bases and 1 base, there was a span of 11 bases. CDR3 length: 14 amino acids. The CDR3 DNA reads TGTGCCAGCAGCCATAGCGGATCCCAAGAGACCCAGTACTTC. As protein: CASSHSGSQETQYF.

The chain joins TRBV5-4 to TRBJ1-1, with D unclear. Germline CDR1 SGHNT, CDR2 YYREEE (reference sequence). The V end lost 0 bases, the J end lost 7 bases, and 10 bases lay between the germline ends. The CDR3 runs to 13 residues. The DNA of the CDR3 is TGTGCCAGCAGCTTGGCATTAGGAGTTGAAGCTTTCTTT. Amino acid sequence: CASSLALGVEAFF.

The chain links TRBV30 to TRBJ1-4; D ambiguous. The CDR3 is 14 amino acids. The germline V gene encodes CDR1 GTSNPN and CDR2 SVGIG (reference sequence). Trimming pared 0 bases from V and 4 bases from J, leaving 9 bases between. The CDR3 sequence is CAWSVGPYNEKLFF. CDR3 nucleotide sequence: TGTGCCTGGAGTGTGGGCCCCTATAATGAAAAACTGTTTTTT.

The chain couples TRBV27 to TRBJ2-1; D remains unclear. Germline assignment: CDR1 MNHEY and CDR2 SMNVEV (reference sequence). The CDR3 spans 10 residues. V was clipped by 7 bases and J by 11 bases, with 9 bases between them. CDR3 region: CASNFSKQFF. In nucleotides, the CDR3 is TGTGCCAGCAACTTCTCCAAGCAGTTCTTC.

The chain uses TRBV7-2 and TRBJ2-7, with 7 bases identical to TRBD2. After removal of 5 bases from V and 0 bases from J, the junction contained 4 bases not matched to a gene. Germline V gene sequence: CDR1 SGHTA, CDR2 FQGNSA. The CDR3 is 14 residues long. CDR3 nucleotide sequence: TGTGCCAGCAGCCAGACTAGCCTCTCCTACGAGCAGTACTTC. Residues: CASSQTSLSYEQYF.

The V gene is TRBV6-5, the J gene TRBJ1-1; TRBD1 might be the D (6 bases). Germline CDR1 MNHEY, CDR2 SVGAGI. The CDR3 has 14 amino acids. V was shortened by 4 bases and J by 4 bases, with 13 bases between the two germline ends. This CDR3 is CASSFRDIGTEAFF. DNA for the CDR3: TGTGCCAGCAGTTTCCGGGACATCGGCACTGAAGCTTTCTTT.